The clone carrying this T cell receptor (beta chain) was seen only a few times. Its antigen is as yet unknown. The CDR3 is 15 residues long. The V gene lost 5 bases and the J gene lost 6 bases, with 19 bases spanning the gap. Germline values: CDR1 SGHVS, CDR2 FQNEAQ. This entry comes from a study of CD8 T cells in ankylosing spondylitis. Study observations and caveats: Disease-associated clones were reportedly significantly overrepresented in matched ankylosing spondylitis synovial fluid. A TCR beta motif of under 10 highly homologous variants appeared characteristic of ankylosing spondylitis blood.

A single record per CDR3 protein comes from TCRdb applying MiXCR to the 5' RACE reads. Found here are about 450,000 distinct CDR3 sequences, roughly a quarter of them singletons; the top ten hold roughly 0.9%. The sequenced sample was blood, either unsorted or a sorted T cell fraction (not recorded which). The V call is TRBV7-8, the J call TRBJ2-5; possible D gene TRBD1, 6 bases. The TCR originated in a male donor with ankylosing spondylitis. CDR3 loop: CASSTSGTSSQTQYF. In DNA form, the CDR3 reads TGTGCCAGCAGCACCTCCGGGACAAGTTCGCAGACCCAGTACTTC.